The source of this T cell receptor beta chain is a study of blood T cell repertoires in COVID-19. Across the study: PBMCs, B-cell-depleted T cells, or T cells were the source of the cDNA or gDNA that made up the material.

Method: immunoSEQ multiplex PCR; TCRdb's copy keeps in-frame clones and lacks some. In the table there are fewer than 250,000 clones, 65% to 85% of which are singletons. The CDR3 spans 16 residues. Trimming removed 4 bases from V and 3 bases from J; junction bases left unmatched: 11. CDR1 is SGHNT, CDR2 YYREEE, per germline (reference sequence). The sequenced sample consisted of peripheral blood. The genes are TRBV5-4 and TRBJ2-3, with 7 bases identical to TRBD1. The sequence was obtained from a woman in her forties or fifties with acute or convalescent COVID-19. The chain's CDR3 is CASSDQDRPLTDTQYF. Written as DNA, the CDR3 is TGTGCCAGCAGCGATCAGGACAGGCCGTTGACAGATACGCAGTATTTT.